This entry lists 3 T cell receptor beta chains sequenced from one sample in a study of CD8 T cells in ankylosing spondylitis. Their antigen targets remain unknown. TCRdb analysed the 5' RACE reads with MiXCR anew, one entry per CDR3 protein. The data contain under 850,000 distinct CDR3 sequences, 19% of them singletons. Study-wide points: Apparently characteristic of ankylosing spondylitis blood was a TCR beta motif (under ten highly homologous variants).

The sequenced sample consisted of blood, either unsorted or a sorted T cell fraction (not recorded which). The receptors were sampled from a male donor with ankylosing spondylitis.

The V call is TRBV30, the J call TRBJ2-3; TRBD2 matches at 12 bases. The V gene's germline CDR1 is GTSNPN and CDR2 SVGIG (reference sequence). The CDR3 length is 15 residues. Germline trimming cut 3 bases from V and 6 bases from J; bases unmatched to any gene: 7. The CDR3 DNA sequence: TGTGCCTGGAGCTCACTAGCGGGGGGCGGGGATACGCAGTATTTT. It encodes CAWSSLAGGGDTQYF.

There are a few counts of this clonotype. This rearrangement joins TRBV12-3 or TRBV12-4 to TRBJ1-1; tentatively, D is TRBD1 (5 bases). V was trimmed by 1 base and J by 4 bases, leaving 10 bases between them. This CDR3 contains 14 residues. The CDR3 nucleotides are TGTGCCAGCAGTTTAGTCCCAGGGCGCACTGAAGCTTTCTTT. Its protein is CASSLVPGRTEAFF.

This clonotype was counted only a few times. The rearrangement links TRBV7-9 to TRBJ2-5; 10 bases are shared with TRBD2. The CDR3 runs 14 residues. Germline values: CDR1 SEHNR, CDR2 FQNEAQ (reference sequence). Trimming cost V 8 bases and J 2 bases; bases outside gene matches: 5. CDR3 in DNA: TGTGCCAGCGGGGCTAGCGGGGGACAAGAGACCCAGTACTTC. Its protein is CASGASGGQETQYF.